This is a list of T cell receptor beta chains from one sample in a study of T cells in Graves' hyperthyroidism and ophthalmopathy. TCRdb re-derived calls from the multiplex PCR reads in MiXCR, one entry per CDR3 protein. The sample records around 450,000 distinct CDR3 sequences, about a sixth being singletons. Sequencing was done on a sample of blood. These receptors all stem from a woman between 18 and 29 years old with Graves' hyperthyroidism. The conserved cysteine and the conserved F or W are not part of the CDR3 here. Not all rows give a size; the values are once, few, many and, for expanded clones, a class.

size: many; V: TRBV20-1; J: TRBJ2-7; CDR3: SARDLGVGEQY
size: NA; V: TRBV7-2; J: TRBJ2-1; CDR3: ASSRGLAGGVNEQF
size: many; V: TRBV12-3/TRBV12-4; J: TRBJ1-5; CDR3: ASRQGQGGSNQPQH
size: few; V: TRBV12-5; J: TRBJ1-1; CDR3: ASGSRGQGALTEAF
size: NA; V: TRBV7-9; J: TRBJ2-2; CDR3: ASSFPGPLIPAGELF
size: many; V: TRBV18; J: TRBJ2-1; CDR3: ASSPRNLRSSYNEQF
size: NA; V: TRBV2; J: TRBJ2-1; CDR3: ASSEGGGLVPTIEQF
size: NA; V: TRBV15; J: TRBJ2-7; CDR3: ATSITQGLYEQY
size: NA; V: TRBV4-1; J: TRBJ1-4; CDR3: ASSPAGTATNEKLF
size: NA; V: TRBV29-1; J: TRBJ2-5; CDR3: SVVRETQY
size: NA; V: TRBV11-1; J: TRBJ2-5; CDR3: ASRLAGKETQY
size: few; V: TRBV7-7; J: TRBJ2-2; CDR3: ASSPGQAGELF
size: NA; V: TRBV7-2; J: TRBJ1-4; CDR3: ASSLSGQDNEKLF